These T cell receptor beta chains were read from a single sample in a study of T cell repertoires in cytomegalovirus infection. MiXCR, applied by TCRdb to the reads, yields one record per CDR3 protein. Among tens of thousands of distinct CDR3 sequences listed, more than 15% were seen once. These receptors are not linked to any known antigen. This specimen consisted of CD8+ T cells from cultured PBMCs, obtained from culture after CMV antigen stimulation. The receptors were gathered from a human donor in good health (CMV status not recorded). Some clones in this sample may be carry-over from other donors' samples. Both conserved end residues are part of each CDR3. Each record gives: V gene, J gene, CDR3 protein.

TRBV7-9	TRBJ2-1	CASSLTSGSSHEQFF
TRBV7-9	TRBJ1-2	CASSLAGKTSYGYTF
TRBV7-9	TRBJ2-1	CASSHRGNEQFF
TRBV27	TRBJ2-1	CASSTTTGTGPYNEQFF
TRBV7-8	TRBJ2-1	CASSERRENANEQFF
TRBV6-2/TRBV6-3	TRBJ2-1	CASSYPTSTQGDYNEQFF
TRBV28	TRBJ2-7	CASSFKGIGFYEQYF
TRBV6-2/TRBV6-3	TRBJ2-2	CASSWRAGELFF
TRBV7-4	TRBJ1-1	CASSLDARGEAFF
TRBV7-2	TRBJ2-4	CASSLGYKNIQYF
TRBV7-2	TRBJ2-1	CASSLQVGSYYNEQFF
TRBV7-9	TRBJ1-2	CASTQIGTEYGYTF
TRBV6-2/TRBV6-3	TRBJ2-7	CASSPSWDEQYF
TRBV27	TRBJ2-7	CASSTRDRLYEQYF
TRBV13	TRBJ2-3	CASSFAVRLAVLDYTDTQYF
TRBV27	TRBJ2-1	CASGFLFEQFF
TRBV19	TRBJ1-1	CASSEDRMNTEAFF
TRBV7-9	TRBJ2-5	CASSLVSEETQYF
TRBV4-2	TRBJ2-1	CASSQGASYNEQFF
TRBV6-6	TRBJ2-2	CASSFGATNTGELFF
TRBV7-9	TRBJ2-3	CASSYPQTAIDTDTQYF
TRBV6-1	TRBJ1-5	CASIQGYLGSNQPQHF
TRBV7-2	TRBJ2-2	CASSSTGAGELFF
TRBV7-2	TRBJ1-1	CASQRGGTARTEAFF
TRBV7-6	TRBJ2-7	CASSSPPEGAYEQYF
TRBV27	TRBJ2-7	CASKRGAFASDTYEQYF
TRBV27	TRBJ1-2	CASTGQGARGYTF
TRBV7-2	TRBJ2-7	CASSPPGGLSYEQYF
TRBV12-3/TRBV12-4	TRBJ1-1	CASSLEGEGLLNTEAFF
TRBV27	TRBJ2-7	CASSLQGANYEQYF
TRBV7-9	TRBJ1-2	CASSPGTANYGYTF
TRBV19	TRBJ2-1	CASSNPLADYNEQFF
TRBV7-8	TRBJ1-1	CASSNRVRTEAFF
TRBV7-2	TRBJ1-1	CASSLALYTEAFF
TRBV12-3/TRBV12-4	TRBJ1-6	CASSSYNSPLHF
TRBV20-1	TRBJ1-6	CSARPGDSYNSPLHF
TRBV4-3	TRBJ1-1	CASSQDEGVNTEAFF
TRBV6-6	TRBJ2-5	CASGLTGYQETQYF
TRBV7-9	TRBJ2-1	CASSPVGSGGAREQFF
TRBV19	TRBJ2-1	CASSIGDSHNEQFF
TRBV7-6	TRBJ1-1	CASSSRQMNTEAFF
TRBV6-1	TRBJ2-3	CASSRSDTQYF
TRBV4-2	TRBJ2-7	CASSQEGAGSREQYF
TRBV7-6	TRBJ2-1	CASGRLNNEQFF
TRBV6-2/TRBV6-3	TRBJ2-1	CASKFGVVLPYNEQFF
TRBV27	TRBJ1-5	CASSSNNQPQHF
TRBV7-9	TRBJ2-5	CASSPLPGQTWETQYF
TRBV6-2/TRBV6-3	TRBJ1-5	CAASGGGANQPQHF